This T cell receptor (beta chain) was obtained from a study of T cells in localized non-small cell lung cancer. TCRdb's copy holds only in-frame clones and misses some; the assay was immunoSEQ multiplex PCR. The sample has tens of thousands of clones, 75% to 90% seen once. CDR1 is MNHEY and CDR2 is SVGAGI in the germline V gene. Trimming took off 8 bases at V and 0 bases at J, with 7 bases between the two ends. The CDR3 spans 13 residues. This TCR came from a male donor older than 55 with stage II lung adenocarcinoma. The chain joins TRBV6-5 to TRBJ2-2; D ambiguous. The source was peripheral blood mononuclear cells, collected before any cancer treatment. The CDR3 protein is CASSGANTGELFF. In DNA form, the CDR3 reads TGTGCCAGCTCGGGCGCGAACACCGGGGAGCTGTTTTTT.